These T cell receptor beta chains were read from a single sample in a study of T cells in Graves' hyperthyroidism and ophthalmopathy. TCRdb used MiXCR to reprocess the multiplex PCR reads, holding one entry per CDR3 protein. The sample consists of hundreds of thousands of distinct CDR3 sequences, about 14% of them appearing once. What was sequenced was blood. These receptors all stem from a woman in her 50s with Graves' ophthalmopathy. Each CDR3 is given with its conserved first and last residue. The D gene is left open where the match is weak. Clone size, where shown, is once, few, many, or a class for clones that have expanded.

size: few; length: 15; D: TRBD1; J: TRBJ2-7; V: TRBV24-1; CDR3: CATSDRQGPLSEQYF; DNA: TGTGCCACCAGTGATAGACAGGGGCCACTCTCCGAGCAGTACTTC
size: many; length: 16; D: .; J: TRBJ2-6; V: TRBV10-3; CDR3: CAISAPGTQGGNVLTF; DNA: TGTGCCATCAGTGCACCCGGGACCCAGGGGGGCAACGTCCTGACTTTC
size: few; length: 15; D: TRBD2; J: TRBJ2-7; V: TRBV7-9; CDR3: CASSLEAGEPYEQYF; DNA: TGTGCCAGCAGCTTAGAAGCGGGGGAGCCCTACGAGCAGTACTTC
size: .; length: 16; D: TRBD1; J: TRBJ2-3; V: TRBV24-1; CDR3: CATGDFAGGASDTQYF; DNA: TGTGCCACCGGTGATTTTGCAGGGGGCGCCTCAGATACGCAGTATTTT
size: many; length: 16; D: TRBD2; J: TRBJ2-5; V: TRBV7-8; CDR3: CASSLVSGGAQETQYF; DNA: TGTGCCAGCAGCTTAGTCAGCGGGGGGGCGCAAGAGACCCAGTACTTC
size: .; length: 15; D: .; J: TRBJ2-7; V: TRBV5-4; CDR3: CASSSWDGTSEEQYF; DNA: TGTGCCAGCAGCTCGTGGGACGGGACGAGTGAGGAGCAGTACTTC
size: .; length: 13; D: .; J: TRBJ2-3; V: TRBV25-1; CDR3: CASSERLADTQYF; DNA: TGTGCCAGCAGTGAACGGTTGGCAGATACGCAGTATTTT
size: .; length: 15; D: TRBD1; J: TRBJ2-7; V: TRBV28; CDR3: CASSPYGQVYYEQYF; DNA: TGTGCCAGCAGCCCATACGGACAGGTCTACTACGAGCAGTACTTC
size: many; length: 15; D: .; J: TRBJ1-5; V: TRBV6-1; CDR3: CASRHTGNSNQPQHF; DNA: TGTGCCAGCAGACATACAGGGAATAGCAATCAGCCCCAGCATTTT
size: .; length: 18; D: TRBD2; J: TRBJ2-3; V: TRBV11-1; CDR3: CASSLRGLAGPTTGTQYF; DNA: TGTGCCAGCAGCTTACGAGGACTAGCGGGACCGACCACAGGTACGCAGTATTTT
size: .; length: 20; D: .; J: TRBJ1-3; V: TRBV4-1; CDR3: CASSPQTASQGLGSGNTIYF; DNA: TGCGCCAGCAGCCCTCAGACAGCGAGCCAGGGGCTCGGCTCTGGAAACACCATATATTTT
size: many; length: 14; D: TRBD2; J: TRBJ2-1; V: TRBV29-1; CDR3: CSVVAGLPYNEQFF; DNA: TGCAGCGTTGTAGCGGGCCTTCCCTACAATGAGCAGTTCTTC
size: many; length: 14; D: TRBD2; J: TRBJ2-3; V: TRBV28; CDR3: CASVSGTLTDTQYF; DNA: TGTGCCAGCGTTAGCGGGACCCTAACAGATACGCAGTATTTT
size: many; length: 15; D: .; J: TRBJ2-1; V: TRBV6-5; CDR3: CASSYQPTEGHEQFF; DNA: TGTGCCAGCAGTTACCAACCAACCGAAGGTCATGAGCAGTTCTTC
size: many; length: 13; D: .; J: TRBJ2-7; V: TRBV20-1; CDR3: CSASVDQGYEQYF; DNA: TGCAGTGCTTCCGTGGACCAGGGCTACGAGCAGTACTTC